Presented here are 6 T cell receptor beta chains from one specimen sequenced in a study of regulatory T cells. The primer mix had 52 TRBV and 13 TRBJ primers. TCRdb's copy holds only in-frame clones and misses some; the assay was immunoSEQ multiplex PCR. The table shows almost 30,000 clones, with 92% occurring only once. These receptors lack a known antigen. Regarding the study as a whole: Hydrophobic residues at CDR3 positions 6 and 7 were enriched in conventional CD4+ T cells of CD3G-deficient patients.

The material sequenced was conventional CD4+ T cells sorted from blood. The receptor set was obtained from a person under 35 with CD3G deficiency.

The sample holds a few counts of this clone. This chain links TRBV4-2 with TRBJ1-2; D is uncertain. Trimming removed 0 bases at V and 8 bases at J, with 16 bases between. This CDR3 region has 15 residues. Germline assignment: CDR1 LGHNA and CDR2 YNFKEQ. The CDR3 reads CASSQDLTFNSGYTF. CDR3 sequence (DNA): TGTGCCAGCAGCCAAGACCTCACTTTCAACTCGGGCTACACCTTC.

The chain links TRBV6-1 to TRBJ1-1; D unresolved. This CDR3 contains 13 residues. CDR1 and CDR2 from the germline V gene are MNHNS and SASEGT. V dropped 4 bases and J dropped 5 bases, with 11 bases sitting between them. The CDR3 is CASSVLQRTEAFF. CDR3 DNA sequence: TGTGCCAGCAGTGTACTACAGAGGACTGAAGCTTTCTTT.

The V gene is TRBV4-1, the J gene TRBJ2-2, with TRBD2 identical over 9 bases. Trimming at V came to 0 bases and at J to 4 bases, leaving 6 bases not matched to a gene. Germline V gene data show CDR1 as MGHRA and CDR2 as YSYEKL. CDR3 size: 17 residues. Here the CDR3 DNA reads TGCGCCAGCAGCCAAGAGTCCGGACTAGCGTCCACCGGGGAGCTGTTTTTT. Protein: CASSQESGLASTGELFF.

This clone was seen a single time. This chain connects TRBV7-9 to TRBJ2-7; D call uncertain. The CDR3 length is 15 residues. V gave up 4 bases and J gave up 0 bases, with 13 bases separating them. Germline CDR1 and CDR2: SEHNR and FQNEAQ (reference sequence). The CDR3 bases are TGTGCCAGCAGCTCTGGGCGTCGGAGCTCCTACGAGCAGTACTTC. Protein: CASSSGRRSSYEQYF.

The gene calls are TRBV28 and TRBJ1-5; no definite D call. The CDR3 is 16 amino acids. V lost 5 bases and J 2 bases, leaving 16 bases between the germline ends. CDR1 is MDHEN and CDR2 is SYDVKM in the germline V gene. CDR3 sequence: CASSPRVVLGNQPQHF. The CDR3 DNA sequence: TGTGCCAGCAGTCCCCGAGTAGTTTTGGGCAATCAGCCCCAGCATTTT. The full variable domain, in which reference TRBV28 and TRBJ1-5 provide the parts outside the CDR3, is DVKVTQSSRYLVKRTGEKVFLECVQDMDHENMFWYRQDPGLGLRLIYFSYDVKMKEKGDIPEGYSVSREKKERFSLILESASTNQTSMYLCASSPRVVLGNQPQHFGDGTRLSIL.

V and J are TRBV2 and TRBJ2-7; the D gene is possibly TRBD1 (7 bases). V dropped 6 bases and J dropped 5 bases, with 17 bases sitting between them. The germline V gene encodes CDR1 SNHLY and CDR2 FYNNEI. There are 14 residues in the CDR3. The CDR3 sequence is CASSDQEGAHEQYF. The CDR3 region has the DNA TGTGCCAGCAGCGACCAGGAGGGGGCCCACGAGCAGTACTTC.